Listed below are T cell receptor beta chains from one sample, sequenced in a study of cytotoxic CD8 clonotypes in ibrutinib-treated CLL. Some clones are missing from TCRdb's copy, which holds only in-frame ones; the method was immunoSEQ multiplex PCR. The sample lists 250,000 to 350,000 clones; around 77% were seen once. Source: PBMCs, taken at disease progression, from a patient treated with ibrutinib. Source of these receptors: a human donor with chronic lymphocytic leukemia. Each CDR3 is given with its conserved first and last residue. D genes are given only for firm matches. Clone size appears in some rows only: once, few, many, or a class for an expanded clone.

CDR3nt: TGTGCCAGCACGACCTTGGGGCTTGTGGGTGAAAAACTGTTTTTT
CDR3aa: CASTTLGLVGEKLFF
d_gene: NA
j_gene: TRBJ1-4
abundance: NA
v_gene: TRBV2

CDR3nt: TGCGCCAGCAGAGGCAGGGCGTATGGCTACACCTTC
CDR3aa: CASRGRAYGYTF
d_gene: NA
j_gene: TRBJ1-2
abundance: NA
v_gene: TRBV23-1

CDR3nt: TGTGCCAGCACGGATTTTGGGAATTCACCCCTCCACTTT
CDR3aa: CASTDFGNSPLHF
d_gene: NA
j_gene: TRBJ1-6
abundance: NA
v_gene: TRBV2

CDR3nt: TGTGCCAGCAGCCTCGACAGGGACTCCTACAATGAGCAGTTCTTC
CDR3aa: CASSLDRDSYNEQFF
d_gene: TRBD1
j_gene: TRBJ2-1
abundance: NA
v_gene: TRBV11-3

CDR3nt: TGTGCCAGCAGGGCAGGATACCACGGCACAGATACGCAGTATTTT
CDR3aa: CASRAGYHGTDTQYF
d_gene: NA
j_gene: TRBJ2-3
abundance: NA
v_gene: TRBV6-6

CDR3nt: TGTGCCAGCAGTGAAACGGGGGCAGGGGAGCAGTACTTC
CDR3aa: CASSETGAGEQYF
d_gene: NA
j_gene: TRBJ2-7
abundance: NA
v_gene: TRBV6-1

CDR3nt: TGTGCCAGCAGTCCCCAAAGCTCCTACGAGCAGTACTTC
CDR3aa: CASSPQSSYEQYF
d_gene: NA
j_gene: TRBJ2-7
abundance: few
v_gene: TRBV27

CDR3nt: TGTGCCAGTAGTATCAGGGGCGGATCTGGGCTCAATGAGCAGTTCTTC
CDR3aa: CASSIRGGSGLNEQFF
d_gene: NA
j_gene: TRBJ2-1
abundance: NA
v_gene: TRBV19

CDR3nt: TGTGCCAGCAGTTCCGGGACAGAGAATGGCTACACCTTC
CDR3aa: CASSSGTENGYTF
d_gene: TRBD1
j_gene: TRBJ1-2
abundance: NA
v_gene: TRBV6-6

CDR3nt: TGTGCCAGCGGAATGTCAACCCGTAGCAATCAGCCCCAGCATTTT
CDR3aa: CASGMSTRSNQPQHF
d_gene: NA
j_gene: TRBJ1-5
abundance: NA
v_gene: TRBV2

CDR3nt: TGTGCCAGCAGCCTATGGGACAGAAGCAACGAGCAGTACTTC
CDR3aa: CASSLWDRSNEQYF
d_gene: TRBD1
j_gene: TRBJ2-7
abundance: NA
v_gene: TRBV7-9

CDR3nt: TGCGCCAGCAGCCTACGGCTACTTACAGATACGCAGTATTTT
CDR3aa: CASSLRLLTDTQYF
d_gene: NA
j_gene: TRBJ2-3
abundance: NA
v_gene: TRBV4-1

CDR3nt: TGTGCCAGCTCACCGGTAAACAGGGAGTCCGGCTACACCTTC
CDR3aa: CASSPVNRESGYTF
d_gene: NA
j_gene: TRBJ1-2
abundance: NA
v_gene: TRBV18

CDR3nt: TGTGCCAGCAGCTTAACTGGACAGGGGTCGATACGGACATACGAGCAGTACTTC
CDR3aa: CASSLTGQGSIRTYEQYF
d_gene: TRBD1
j_gene: TRBJ2-7
abundance: NA
v_gene: TRBV11-2

CDR3nt: TGTGCCAGCAGTGAAGGCATCAGGGCCGACTTC
CDR3aa: CASSEGIRADF
d_gene: NA
j_gene: TRBJ2-7
abundance: NA
v_gene: TRBV6-1

CDR3nt: TGCGCCAGCAGTTGGGGTGGGGCAGGGGACTACGAGCAGTACTTC
CDR3aa: CASSWGGAGDYEQYF
d_gene: NA
j_gene: TRBJ2-7
abundance: NA
v_gene: TRBV5-1

CDR3nt: TGTGCCAGCAGTGAAGAATTGGTTGGAGGGGGCTACTTTCTCCAGCAGTACTTC
CDR3aa: CASSEELVGGGYFLQQYF
d_gene: NA
j_gene: TRBJ2-7
abundance: NA
v_gene: TRBV6-1

CDR3nt: TGTGCCACCAGCAGAGAAAGCTATGGCTACACCTTC
CDR3aa: CATSRESYGYTF
d_gene: NA
j_gene: TRBJ1-2
abundance: NA
v_gene: TRBV15

CDR3nt: TGCAGCGTTGAAGGTCGGACCCGCTTTAACTATGGCTACACCTTC
CDR3aa: CSVEGRTRFNYGYTF
d_gene: NA
j_gene: TRBJ1-2
abundance: NA
v_gene: TRBV29-1

CDR3nt: TGTGCCAGCTCACAAGGGACTAGCGGTGCGATCTACGAGCAGTACTTC
CDR3aa: CASSQGTSGAIYEQYF
d_gene: TRBD2
j_gene: TRBJ2-7
abundance: NA
v_gene: TRBV18

CDR3nt: TGTGCCAGCTCTCCCGGACAGAGCTATGGCTACACCTTC
CDR3aa: CASSPGQSYGYTF
d_gene: NA
j_gene: TRBJ1-2
abundance: NA
v_gene: TRBV18

CDR3nt: TGCGCCAGCAGTGGAACCCTATTGTACGAGCAGTACTTC
CDR3aa: CASSGTLLYEQYF
d_gene: NA
j_gene: TRBJ2-7
abundance: NA
v_gene: TRBV10-2

CDR3nt: TGTGCCAGCAGCCCTCTGGCGGGAGAGGGTGAGCAGTTCTTC
CDR3aa: CASSPLAGEGEQFF
d_gene: TRBD2
j_gene: TRBJ2-1
abundance: NA
v_gene: TRBV11-3

CDR3nt: TGTGCCAGCAGTTTACCAAGACAGGCTGCCAAAAACATTCAGTACTTC
CDR3aa: CASSLPRQAAKNIQYF
d_gene: NA
j_gene: TRBJ2-4
abundance: NA
v_gene: TRBV28

CDR3nt: TGCGCCAGCAGCCCACGGGAGCGGTATGGCTACACCTTC
CDR3aa: CASSPRERYGYTF
d_gene: NA
j_gene: TRBJ1-2
abundance: NA
v_gene: TRBV5-1

CDR3nt: TGCGCCAGCAGTGAGAGACTAGCGGGCGACACAGATACGCAGTATTTT
CDR3aa: CASSERLAGDTDTQYF
d_gene: TRBD2
j_gene: TRBJ2-3
abundance: NA
v_gene: TRBV10-1

CDR3nt: TGTGCCAGCAGCCACACCAAAGCGGGGGCCGGGGGTACGCAGTATTTT
CDR3aa: CASSHTKAGAGGTQYF
d_gene: TRBD2
j_gene: TRBJ2-3
abundance: NA
v_gene: TRBV5-8

CDR3nt: TGTGCCAGCAGCTTTAGCAGGGGGCAGGGAGATACGCAGTATTTT
CDR3aa: CASSFSRGQGDTQYF
d_gene: TRBD1
j_gene: TRBJ2-3
abundance: NA
v_gene: TRBV5-4

CDR3nt: TGCGCCAGCAGCCAAGGAATAACAGGGGGCGATGGCACTGAAGCTTTCTTT
CDR3aa: CASSQGITGGDGTEAFF
d_gene: TRBD1
j_gene: TRBJ1-1
abundance: NA
v_gene: TRBV4-1